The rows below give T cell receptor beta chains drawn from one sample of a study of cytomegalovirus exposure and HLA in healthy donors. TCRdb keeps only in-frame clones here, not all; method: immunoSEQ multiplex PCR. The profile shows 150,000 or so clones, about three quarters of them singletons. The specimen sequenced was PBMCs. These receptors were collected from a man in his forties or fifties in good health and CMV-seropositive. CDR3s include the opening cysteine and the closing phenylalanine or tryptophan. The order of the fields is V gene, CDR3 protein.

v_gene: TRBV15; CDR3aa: CATSRRSSGSGDEQFF
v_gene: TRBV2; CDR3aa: CASSARLVVLETQYF
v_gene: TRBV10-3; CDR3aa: CAIRGITTSGRSKSVGELFF
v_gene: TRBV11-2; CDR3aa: CASSSTLAGARTGELFF
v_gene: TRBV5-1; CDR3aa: CASSLRGIAGGNSRSGANVLTF
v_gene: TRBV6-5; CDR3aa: CASSYGQGIYGYTF
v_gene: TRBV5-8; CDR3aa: CASSLGSSEDTEAFF
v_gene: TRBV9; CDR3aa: CASSVQAGGSYEQYF
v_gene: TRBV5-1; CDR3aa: CASSLASGNTDTQYF
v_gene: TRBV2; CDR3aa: CASSGGGQGARGYTF
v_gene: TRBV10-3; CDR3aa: CAISESKDRGIHQPQHF
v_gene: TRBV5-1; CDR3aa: CASSQGWGAPTDTQYF
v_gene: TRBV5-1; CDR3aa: CASTPLGQGDLYGYTF
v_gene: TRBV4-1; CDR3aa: CASKRTDTEAFF
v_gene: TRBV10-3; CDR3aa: CATQNYRDRAAYGYTF
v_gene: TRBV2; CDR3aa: CASSEMKAVGELFF
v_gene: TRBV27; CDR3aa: CASGLAGSYEQYF
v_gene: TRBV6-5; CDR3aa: CASSYERTGGYEQYF
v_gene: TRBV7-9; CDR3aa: CASSPDFAGEDTQYF
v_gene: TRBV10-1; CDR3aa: CASRLAANTGELFF
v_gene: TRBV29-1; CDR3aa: CSLMSGLGGETQYF
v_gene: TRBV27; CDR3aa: CASSLSAGRGTEAFF
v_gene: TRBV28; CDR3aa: CASTQGQGAYEQYF
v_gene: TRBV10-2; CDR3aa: CASSYSGTGELFF
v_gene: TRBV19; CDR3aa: CATAGPRRENTEAFF
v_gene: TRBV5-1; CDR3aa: CASSEGTGQNTGELFF
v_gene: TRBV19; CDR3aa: CASSLFFGNTIYF
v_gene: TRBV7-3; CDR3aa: CASSPGPAGLSETQYF